These 5 T cell receptor beta chains share one sample of origin, sequenced in a study of cytomegalovirus exposure and HLA in healthy donors. The PCR had 60 Vbeta and 13 Jbeta primers. Some clones are missing from TCRdb's copy, which holds only in-frame ones; the method was immunoSEQ multiplex PCR. The sample lists roughly 160,000 clones, approximately 88% occurring once. What was sequenced was PBMCs. Source of these receptors: a boy aged 2-9 years in good health and CMV-seronegative.

The rearrangement links TRBV9 to TRBJ2-1; D remains ambiguous. The V end lost 4 bases, the J end lost 9 bases, and 11 bases lay between the germline ends. Germline CDR1 SGDLS, CDR2 YYNGEE. The CDR3 is 12 residues long. CDR3 in DNA: TGTGCCAGCAGCCCTCTAGTCGGTGAGCAGTTCTTC. Amino acids: CASSPLVGEQFF.

V is TRBV6-1 and J is TRBJ1-1; D is ambiguous. CDR1 MNHNS and CDR2 SASEGT come from the germline V gene. The CDR3 extends over 14 amino acids. Trimming stripped 0 bases from V and 0 bases from J, with 5 bases between. The CDR3 nucleotides are TGTGCCAGCAGTGAAGCGCAGATGAACACTGAAGCTTTCTTT. Translated, it gives CASSEAQMNTEAFF.

The chain links TRBV4-3 to TRBJ1-2; 8 bases map to TRBD1. V shed 0 bases, J shed 7 bases, and the junction held 10 bases outside the gene matches. Germline V gene lookup returns CDR1 LGHNA and CDR2 YSLEER. The CDR3 sequence is 16 residues long. This CDR3 reads CASSQDRVGTGGGYTF. The CDR3 DNA reads as TGCGCCAGCAGCCAAGATAGAGTTGGGACAGGAGGTGGCTACACCTTC.

A few counts support this clone. The genes are TRBV19 and TRBJ2-7; TRBD1 might be the D (5 bases). Trimming cost V 3 bases and J 4 bases, with 10 bases left between them. CDR3 size: 13 residues. Germline lookup yields CDR1 LNHDA and CDR2 SQIVND (reference sequence). The CDR3 region has the DNA TGTGCCAGTAGTATTGGGCAGGGATACGAGCAGTACTTC. This encodes CASSIGQGYEQYF. The full variable domain, its missing parts supplied by reference TRBV19 and TRBJ2-7, is DGGITQSPKYLFRKEGQNVTLSCEQNLNHDAMYWYRQDPGQGLRLIYYSQIVNDFQKGDIAEGYSVSREKKESFPLTVTSAQKNPTAFYLCASSIGQGYEQYFGPGTRLTVT.

The rearrangement joins TRBV7-2 to TRBJ2-1, with 16 bases lining up with TRBD2. The CDR3 is 18 amino acids. Germline V gene data show CDR1 as SGHTA and CDR2 as FQGNSA. With 0 bases clipped from V and 4 bases from J, the junction kept 3 bases outside the gene matches. The CDR3 loop reads CASSLAGTSGGAYNEQFF. In DNA form, the CDR3 reads TGTGCCAGCAGCTTAGCCGGGACTAGCGGGGGGGCTTACAATGAGCAGTTCTTC.